Presented here are 26 T cell receptor beta chains from one specimen sequenced in a study of cytomegalovirus exposure and HLA in healthy donors. PCR involved 60 Vbeta and 13 Jbeta primers. TCRdb's table, derived via immunoSEQ multiplex PCR, lists solely in-frame clones and lacks some. The sample holds some 80,000 clones, 70% to 80% seen once. The sequencing input was PBMCs. The receptors originated from a human donor in good health.

The genes are TRBV6-1 and TRBJ1-6; D is ambiguous. Germline-derived CDR1 and CDR2 are MNHNS and SASEGT. The CDR3 loop spans 15 amino acids. The germline V and J ends were trimmed by 7 bases and 3 bases, with 13 bases remaining between them. The CDR3 sequence is CASILQTVYNSPLHF. The CDR3 DNA follows: TGTGCCAGCATCCTCCAGACTGTCTATAATTCACCCCTCCACTTT.

The chain has TRBV15 and TRBJ2-7; a possible D gene is TRBD1 (5 bases). The length of the CDR3 is 16 residues. V lost 5 bases, J lost 3 bases, and 20 bases lay in between. Per germline, CDR1 LNHNV and CDR2 YYDKDF (reference sequence). The CDR3 coding sequence is TGTGCCACCAGCGAACCCCAGGGCAAATTAAACTACGAGCAGTACTTC. Translating it yields CATSEPQGKLNYEQYF.

The rearrangement links TRBV7-9 to TRBJ1-1; possible D gene TRBD1, 6 bases. This CDR3 has 15 amino acids. Trimming took off 5 bases at V and 5 bases at J, with 18 bases between the two ends. Germline lookup yields CDR1 SEHNR and CDR2 FQNEAQ (reference sequence). CDR3 coding DNA: TGTGCCAGCAGCCCAAGCGGGGGGCTGAGGACTGAAGCTTTCTTT. Its translation is CASSPSGGLRTEAFF.

The chain is built from TRBV19 and TRBJ1-1, with D perhaps TRBD1 (6 bases). The germline V gene encodes CDR1 LNHDA and CDR2 SQIVND (reference sequence). Trimming removed 10 bases at V and 1 base at J, with 13 bases between. CDR3 length equals 13 residues. The CDR3 region is CATVGQPNTEAFF. In DNA, the CDR3 is TGTGCCACCGTCGGACAGCCGAACACTGAAGCTTTCTTT.

By sample share, this clone is medium-sized (0.01 to 0.1%). This sequence joins TRBV19 and TRBJ2-1; D possibly corresponds to TRBD1 (5 bases). Germline V CDR1 and CDR2: LNHDA, SQIVND (reference sequence). The V gene lost 4 bases and the J gene lost 6 bases, with 13 bases spanning the gap. The CDR3 contains 14 residues. DNA for the CDR3: TGTGCCAGTAGTACCCGACCCGACAGCAATGAGCAGTTCTTC. Its translation is CASSTRPDSNEQFF.

V is TRBV5-6 and J is TRBJ2-2; 7 bases agree with TRBD1. V lost 3 bases to trimming and J lost 0 bases; unmatched junction nucleotides: 5. This CDR3 spans 16 amino acids. Germline CDR1 and CDR2: SGHDT and YYEEEE. The CDR3 DNA follows: TGTGCCAGCAGCTCAACAGGGGTCCCGAACACCGGGGAGCTGTTTTTT. It codes for CASSSTGVPNTGELFF.

The gene calls are TRBV7-9 and TRBJ2-1; 15 bases fit TRBD2. V lost 3 bases, J lost 7 bases, and 10 bases stayed unmatched. Per germline, CDR1 SEHNR and CDR2 FQNEAQ (reference sequence). The CDR3 is 18 amino acids. This CDR3 reads CASSFTSGTSGGWNEQFF. The CDR3 DNA reads TGTGCCAGCAGCTTCACCTCCGGGACTAGCGGGGGGTGGAATGAGCAGTTCTTC.

This clone was picked up many times. The V and J genes are TRBV6-6 and TRBJ1-2; the match to TRBD1 covers 7 bases. The J segment lost 7 bases and the V segment lost 5 bases, leaving 7 bases of the junction unmatched. The CDR3 spans 13 residues. Germline values: CDR1 MNHNY, CDR2 SVGAGI (reference sequence). CDR3 nucleotide sequence: TGTGCCAGCAGTGCCGGGACAGAGACTGGCTACACCTTC. Translating it yields CASSAGTETGYTF.

The V call is TRBV27, the J call TRBJ1-2; 9 positions match TRBD1. V dropped 4 bases and J dropped 8; count of bases not matched to a gene: 8. There are 14 residues in the CDR3. The germline gives CDR1 MNHEY, CDR2 SMNVEV (reference sequence). The CDR3 sequence: CASSSLDRGGGYTF. In DNA form, the CDR3 reads TGTGCCAGCAGTTCCCTTGACAGGGGGGGAGGCTACACCTTC.

The chain has TRBV5-1 and TRBJ2-3; D might be TRBD1 (6 bases). From germline, CDR1 is SGHRS and CDR2 YFSETQ. The CDR3 has 18 amino acids. With 4 bases removed from V and 0 bases from J, the gap between germline ends came to 21 bases. CDR3 in DNA: TGCGCCAGCAGCCCTGGACAGAGGATCAACCTTAGCACAGATACGCAGTATTTT. Its protein is CASSPGQRINLSTDTQYF.

The rearrangement links TRBV6-5 to TRBJ2-7, with D possibly TRBD1 on 6 matching bases. The CDR3 is made up of 13 amino acids. Germline V gene data show CDR1 as MNHEY and CDR2 as SVGAGI. V lost 2 bases and J 10 bases, leaving 15 bases between the germline ends. CDR3: CASSYADRRAQYF. Written as DNA, the CDR3 is TGTGCCAGCAGTTACGCGGACAGAAGAGCCCAGTACTTC.

The genes are TRBV18 and TRBJ2-7; 8 bases align to TRBD2. Germline trimming cut 6 bases from V and 1 base from J; bases unmatched to any gene: 5. Looked up from germline, CDR1 is KGHSH and CDR2 is LQKENI. The CDR3 totals 14 residues. The CDR3 protein is CASSLGLASYEQYF. The CDR3 DNA follows: TGTGCCAGCTCGCTCGGACTAGCTTCCTACGAGCAGTACTTC.

The count of this clone is one. The junction does not match germline at one end; this may be a read error. The V and J genes are TRBV7-9 and TRBJ2-7, with a weak D call TRBD1 (5 bases). Germline values: CDR1 SEHNR, CDR2 FQNEAQ (reference sequence). The CDR3 extends over 12 amino acids. Written as DNA, the CDR3 is TGTTCCAGCAGCCCAGGGATCGACGAGCAGTACTTC. This sequence encodes CSSSPGIDEQYF.

This clone occurred a few times. The chain links TRBV5-4 to TRBJ2-3; D is unclear. The germline V and J ends were trimmed by 4 bases and 6 bases, with 9 bases remaining between them. CDR1 SGHNT and CDR2 YYREEE come from the germline V gene (reference sequence). The CDR3 is 12 amino acids. The CDR3 sequence is CASSINSDTQYF. The CDR3 region has the DNA TGTGCCAGCAGCATAAATTCTGATACGCAGTATTTT.

V gene TRBV27 combines with J gene TRBJ1-1; 8 nucleotides agree with TRBD1. With 3 bases clipped from V and 4 bases from J, the junction kept 10 bases outside the gene matches. CDR3 length equals 16 residues. The germline gives CDR1 MNHEY, CDR2 SMNVEV (reference sequence). DNA for the CDR3: TGTGCCAGCAGTTTTGGACAGGGTCGAGAAATCACTGAAGCTTTCTTT. It encodes CASSFGQGREITEAFF.

This chain links TRBV10-1 with TRBJ2-2; the match to TRBD1 covers 7 bases. V trimming: 10 bases; J trimming: 1 base; junction bases outside the gene matches: 15. The CDR3 covers 17 residues. The V gene's germline CDR1 is WNHNN and CDR2 SYGVQD (reference sequence). CDR3 sequence: CATLENRTGKNTGELFF. The CDR3 region has the DNA TGCGCCACCCTAGAAAACCGGACAGGTAAGAACACCGGGGAGCTGTTTTTT.

The genes are TRBV4-1 and TRBJ1-2; possibly TRBD1 for D (6 bases). The CDR3 spans 15 residues. From germline, CDR1 is MGHRA and CDR2 YSYEKL. The V end was cut by 0 bases, the J end by 5 bases, with 13 bases between. The CDR3 is CASSQDGNRVYGYTF. The CDR3 DNA reads as TGCGCCAGCAGCCAAGATGGTAACAGGGTGTATGGCTACACCTTC.

This clone was detected only once. The chain employs TRBV6-1 and TRBJ1-2, with a weak D call TRBD1 (6 bases). With 9 bases removed from V and 5 bases from J, the gap between germline ends came to 13 bases. CDR1 MNHNS and CDR2 SASEGT come from the germline V gene. The CDR3 runs 12 residues. CDR3 amino acids: CASSDSIYGYTF. CDR3 DNA: TGTGCCAGTTCGGACAGTATTTATGGCTACACCTTC.

This sequence joins TRBV7-9 and TRBJ1-5, with 8 nucleotides matching TRBD1. V dropped 5 bases and J dropped 5; count of bases not matched to a gene: 8. The CDR3 is 15 amino acids. CDR1 is SEHNR, CDR2 FQNEAQ, per germline (reference sequence). This CDR3 reads CASSGLGQGYQPQHF. CDR3 nucleotides: TGTGCCAGCAGCGGTCTAGGACAGGGTTATCAGCCCCAGCATTTT. Filled out from reference TRBV7-9 and TRBJ1-5, the complete variable domain reads DTGVSQNPRHKITKRGQNVTFRCDPISEHNRLYWYRQTLGQGPEFLTYFQNEAQLEKSRLLSDRFSAERPKGSFSTLEIQRTEQGDSAMYLCASSGLGQGYQPQHFGDGTRLSIL.

This clone is a singleton in its sample. The chain uses TRBV5-6 and TRBJ1-1; tentative D call: TRBD1 (6 bases). This CDR3 region has 14 residues. With 0 bases removed from V and 4 bases from J, the gap between germline ends came to 10 bases. Germline CDR1 and CDR2: SGHDT and YYEEEE. This chain's CDR3 is CASSLVTGSTEAFF. Written as DNA, the CDR3 is TGTGCCAGCAGCTTGGTTACAGGGAGCACTGAAGCTTTCTTT.

V gene TRBV9 combines with J gene TRBJ1-6; the D gene is possibly TRBD1 (5 bases). The CDR3 runs to 14 residues. The V gene's germline CDR1 is SGDLS and CDR2 YYNGEE. The germline V and J ends were trimmed by 4 bases and 6 bases, with 11 bases remaining between them. The DNA for the CDR3 is TGTGCCAGCAGCTCTCAGGGTGGTAATTCACCCCTCCACTTT. It is translated as CASSSQGGNSPLHF.

V usage is TRBV5-1 and J usage is TRBJ2-1; TRBD2 aligns across 13 bases. CDR3 length: 18 residues. The V gene end was trimmed by 4 bases and the J gene end by 3 bases; junction bases not matched to a gene: 10. Germline CDR1 reads SGHRS; CDR2 reads YFSETQ. As DNA, the CDR3 is TGCGCCAGCAGCCCCGGGACTAGCGGGGTTTGGAACTACAATGAGCAGTTCTTC. Translated: CASSPGTSGVWNYNEQFF.

The gene calls are TRBV15 and TRBJ2-3, with D unclear. The CDR3 spans 13 residues. With 4 bases removed from V and 9 bases from J, the gap between germline ends came to 14 bases. Per the germline V gene, CDR1 is LNHNV and CDR2 is YYDKDF (reference sequence). Written as DNA, the CDR3 is TGTGCCACCAGCATTTCGCTAGTAGGCACGCAGTATTTT. Protein sequence: CATSISLVGTQYF. Supplemented by reference TRBV15 and TRBJ2-3, the full variable domain reads DAMVIQNPRYQVTQFGKPVTLSCSQTLNHNVMYWYQQKSSQAPKLLFHYYDKDFNNEADTPDNFQSRRPNTSFCFLDIRSPGLGDTAMYLCATSISLVGTQYFGPGTRLTVL.

This sequence joins TRBV7-6 and TRBJ1-5; D is ambiguous. V was clipped by 5 bases and J by 4 bases, with 15 bases between them. The germline V gene encodes CDR1 SGHVS and CDR2 FNYEAQ. The CDR3 spans 15 residues. Here the CDR3 reads CASSRGPGPNQPQHF. CDR3 sequence (DNA): TGTGCCAGCAGCCGAGGGCCAGGCCCAAATCAGCCCCAGCATTTT.

The V call is TRBV7-9, the J call TRBJ1-2; no clear D gene. Germline assignment: CDR1 SEHNR and CDR2 FQNEAQ (reference sequence). Trimming cost V 1 base and J 8 bases, with 11 bases left between them. This CDR3 contains 13 residues. The CDR3 reads CASSLGGMRGYTF. The CDR3 coding sequence is TGTGCCAGCAGCTTAGGTGGTATGAGAGGCTACACCTTC. Looking up the rest from reference TRBV7-9 and TRBJ1-2 gives the full variable domain: DTGVSQNPRHKITKRGQNVTFRCDPISEHNRLYWYRQTLGQGPEFLTYFQNEAQLEKSRLLSDRFSAERPKGSFSTLEIQRTEQGDSAMYLCASSLGGMRGYTFGSGTRLTVV.

The chain carries TRBV7-2 and TRBJ1-1; D is undetermined. This CDR3 is 16 amino acids long. Germline CDR1 and CDR2: SGHTA and FQGNSA. V was clipped by 1 base and J by 0 bases, with 12 bases between them. The CDR3 protein is CASSLGGGTMNTEAFF. The CDR3 nucleotides are TGTGCCAGCAGCTTAGGAGGAGGAACCATGAACACTGAAGCTTTCTTT.